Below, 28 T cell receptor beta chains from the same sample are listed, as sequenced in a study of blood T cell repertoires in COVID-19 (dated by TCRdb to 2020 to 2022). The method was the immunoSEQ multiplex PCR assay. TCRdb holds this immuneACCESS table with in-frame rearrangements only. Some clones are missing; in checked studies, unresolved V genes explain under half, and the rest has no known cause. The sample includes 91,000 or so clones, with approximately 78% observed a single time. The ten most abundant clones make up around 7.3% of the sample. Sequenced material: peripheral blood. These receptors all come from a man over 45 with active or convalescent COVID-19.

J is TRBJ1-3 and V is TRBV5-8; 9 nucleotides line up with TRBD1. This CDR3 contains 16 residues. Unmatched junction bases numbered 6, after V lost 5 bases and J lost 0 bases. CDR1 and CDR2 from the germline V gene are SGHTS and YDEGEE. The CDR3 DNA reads TGTGCCAGCAGACGGGACAGGGCGAACTCTGGAAACACCATATATTTT. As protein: CASRRDRANSGNTIYF. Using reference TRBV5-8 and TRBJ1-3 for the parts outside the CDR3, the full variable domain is EAGVTQSPTHLIKTRGQQATLRCSPISGHTSVYWYQQALGLGLQFLLWYDEGEERNRGNFPPRFSGRQFPNYSSELNVNALELEDSALYLCASRRDRANSGNTIYFGEGSWLTVV.

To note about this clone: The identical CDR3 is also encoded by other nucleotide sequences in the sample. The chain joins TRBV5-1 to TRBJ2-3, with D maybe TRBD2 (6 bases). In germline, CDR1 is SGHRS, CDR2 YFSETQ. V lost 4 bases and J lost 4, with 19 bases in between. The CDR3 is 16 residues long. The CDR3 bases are TGCGCCAGCAGCCCCCGTCCCGGAGGGTTCGCAGATACGCAGTATTTT. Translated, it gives CASSPRPGGFADTQYF.

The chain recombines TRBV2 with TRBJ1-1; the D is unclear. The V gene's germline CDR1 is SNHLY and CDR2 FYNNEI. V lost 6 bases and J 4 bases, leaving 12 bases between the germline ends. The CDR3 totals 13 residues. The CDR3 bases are TGTGCCAGCAGGACGGGTCGGGGCACTGAAGCTTTCTTT. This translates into CASRTGRGTEAFF.

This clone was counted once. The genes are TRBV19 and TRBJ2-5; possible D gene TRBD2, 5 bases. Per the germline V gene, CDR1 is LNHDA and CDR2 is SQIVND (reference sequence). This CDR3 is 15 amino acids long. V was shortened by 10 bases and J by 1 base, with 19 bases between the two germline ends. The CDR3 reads CATTRVGLAQETQYF. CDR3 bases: TGTGCCACCACTAGGGTCGGTTTGGCCCAAGAGACCCAGTACTTC.

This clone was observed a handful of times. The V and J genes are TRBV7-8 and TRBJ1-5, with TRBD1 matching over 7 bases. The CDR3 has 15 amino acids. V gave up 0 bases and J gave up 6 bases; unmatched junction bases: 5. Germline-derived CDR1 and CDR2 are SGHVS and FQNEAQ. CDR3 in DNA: TGTGCCAGCAGCTTAGCGGCAGGGGGAGGTCAGCCCCAGCATTTT. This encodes CASSLAAGGGQPQHF.

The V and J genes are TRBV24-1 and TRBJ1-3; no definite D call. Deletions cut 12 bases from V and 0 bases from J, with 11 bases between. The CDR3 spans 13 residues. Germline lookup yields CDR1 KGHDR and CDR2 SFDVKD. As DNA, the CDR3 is TGTGCCCCCCTCCGGGGCTCTGGAAACACCATATATTTT. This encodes CAPLRGSGNTIYF.

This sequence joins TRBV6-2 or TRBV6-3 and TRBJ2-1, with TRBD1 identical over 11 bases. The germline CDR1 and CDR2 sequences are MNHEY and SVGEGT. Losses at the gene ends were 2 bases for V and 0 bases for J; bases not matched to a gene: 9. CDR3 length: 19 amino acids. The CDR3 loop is CASSYEEAGTGGSYNEQFF. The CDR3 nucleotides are TGTGCCAGCAGTTACGAGGAGGCCGGGACAGGGGGCTCCTACAATGAGCAGTTCTTC.

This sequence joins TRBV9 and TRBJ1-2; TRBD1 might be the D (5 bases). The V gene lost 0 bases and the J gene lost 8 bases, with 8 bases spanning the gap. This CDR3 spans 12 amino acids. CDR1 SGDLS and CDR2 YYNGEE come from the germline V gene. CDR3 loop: CASSVGQRGYTF. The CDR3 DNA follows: TGTGCCAGCAGCGTAGGACAGAGGGGCTACACCTTC.

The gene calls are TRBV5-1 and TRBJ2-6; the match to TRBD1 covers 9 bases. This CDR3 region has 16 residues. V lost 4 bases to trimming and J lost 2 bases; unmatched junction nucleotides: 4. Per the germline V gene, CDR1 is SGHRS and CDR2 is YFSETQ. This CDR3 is CASSDTGGAGANVLTF. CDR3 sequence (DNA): TGCGCCAGCAGCGATACAGGGGGCGCTGGGGCCAACGTCCTGACTTTC.

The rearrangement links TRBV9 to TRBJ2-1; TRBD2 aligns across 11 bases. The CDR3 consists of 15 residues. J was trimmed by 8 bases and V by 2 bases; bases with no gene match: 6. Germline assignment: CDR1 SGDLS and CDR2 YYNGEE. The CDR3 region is CASSVTSGGGDEQFF. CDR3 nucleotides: TGTGCCAGCAGCGTTACTAGCGGGGGAGGCGATGAGCAGTTCTTC.

This CDR3 reads CASSLGERGPGNIQYF. Written as DNA, the CDR3 is TGTGCCAGCAGCTTAGGGGAGCGGGGGCCGGGGAACATTCAGTACTTC. V usage is TRBV7-2 and J usage is TRBJ2-4; 8 positions match TRBD2. V shed 1 base, J shed 7 bases, and the junction held 9 bases outside the gene matches. Germline CDR1 reads SGHTA; CDR2 reads FQGNSA. The CDR3 runs to 16 residues.

The CDR3 spells CASKETDRVSQPQHF. CDR3 DNA sequence: TGTGCCAGCAAAGAGACCGACAGGGTAAGTCAGCCCCAGCATTTT. This chain links TRBV19 with TRBJ1-5, with TRBD1 matching 7 bases. J was trimmed by 6 bases and V by 9 bases; bases with no gene match: 14. Germline loops: CDR1 LNHDA, CDR2 SQIVND (reference sequence). This CDR3 region has 15 residues.

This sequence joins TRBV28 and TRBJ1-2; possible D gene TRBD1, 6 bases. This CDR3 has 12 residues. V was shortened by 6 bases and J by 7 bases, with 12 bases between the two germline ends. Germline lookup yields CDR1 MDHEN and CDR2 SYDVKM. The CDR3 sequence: CASRRTGPGYTF. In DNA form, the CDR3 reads TGTGCCAGCAGACGCACAGGGCCTGGCTACACCTTC.

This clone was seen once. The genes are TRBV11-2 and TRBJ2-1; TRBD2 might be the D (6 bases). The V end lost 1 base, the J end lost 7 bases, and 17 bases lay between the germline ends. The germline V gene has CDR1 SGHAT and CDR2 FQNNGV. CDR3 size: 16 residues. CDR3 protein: CASSLVGGLQTNEQFF. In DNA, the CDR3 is TGTGCCAGCAGCTTAGTGGGAGGCCTACAAACGAATGAGCAGTTCTTC.

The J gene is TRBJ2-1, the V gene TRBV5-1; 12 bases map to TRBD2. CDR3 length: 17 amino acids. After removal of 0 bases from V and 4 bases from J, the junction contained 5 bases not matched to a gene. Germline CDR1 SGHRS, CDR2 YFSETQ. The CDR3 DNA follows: TGCGCCAGCAGCTTGGTCCCACTAGCGGGGGGTTACAATGAGCAGTTCTTC. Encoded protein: CASSLVPLAGGYNEQFF.

Here the CDR3 DNA reads TGTGCCAGCAGTTACTCCGCTAGCGGGTCCTACAATGAGCAGTTCTTC. Its translation: CASSYSASGSYNEQFF. J is TRBJ2-1 and V is TRBV6-5, with 8 positions matching TRBD2. Looked up from germline, CDR1 is MNHEY and CDR2 is SVGAGI. With 0 bases clipped from V and 1 base from J, the junction kept 2 bases outside the gene matches. The CDR3 consists of 16 residues.

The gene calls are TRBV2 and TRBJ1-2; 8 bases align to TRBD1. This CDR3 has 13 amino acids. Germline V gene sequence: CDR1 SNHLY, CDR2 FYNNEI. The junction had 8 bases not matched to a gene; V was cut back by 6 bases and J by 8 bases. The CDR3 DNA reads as TGTGCCAGCAGGGGGGGACAGGCCCGGGGCTACACCTTC. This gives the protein CASRGGQARGYTF.

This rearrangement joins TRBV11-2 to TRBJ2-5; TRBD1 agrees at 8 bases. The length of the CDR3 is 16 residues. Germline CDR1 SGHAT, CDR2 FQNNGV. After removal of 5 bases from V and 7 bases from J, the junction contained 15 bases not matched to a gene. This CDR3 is CASSPSDRVNLVTQYF. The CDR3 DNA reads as TGTGCCAGCAGCCCCTCGGACAGGGTAAATCTAGTGACCCAGTACTTC.

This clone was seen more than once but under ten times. The DNA for the CDR3 is TGTGCCACCAGCAGAGATACCGGGGGCGGGGAGCTGTTTTTT. Amino acid sequence: CATSRDTGGGELFF. The V and J genes are TRBV15 and TRBJ2-2; TRBD2 is a possible D gene (6 bases). The CDR3 extends over 14 amino acids. Germline V gives CDR1 LNHNV, CDR2 YYDKDF (reference sequence). Deletions cut 0 bases from V and 7 bases from J, with 9 bases between.

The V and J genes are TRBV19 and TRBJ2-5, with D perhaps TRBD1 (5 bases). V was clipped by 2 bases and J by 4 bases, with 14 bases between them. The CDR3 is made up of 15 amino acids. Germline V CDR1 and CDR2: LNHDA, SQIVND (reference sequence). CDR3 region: CASSIKIQAGETQYF. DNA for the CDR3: TGTGCCAGTAGTATAAAAATACAGGCTGGAGAGACCCAGTACTTC.

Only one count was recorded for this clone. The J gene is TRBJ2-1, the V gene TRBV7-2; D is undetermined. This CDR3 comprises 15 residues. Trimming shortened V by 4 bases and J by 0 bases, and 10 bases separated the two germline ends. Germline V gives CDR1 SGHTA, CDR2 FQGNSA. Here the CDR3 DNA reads TGTGCCAGCAGCTCCTTGGCAAGCTCCTACAATGAGCAGTTCTTC. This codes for CASSSLASSYNEQFF.

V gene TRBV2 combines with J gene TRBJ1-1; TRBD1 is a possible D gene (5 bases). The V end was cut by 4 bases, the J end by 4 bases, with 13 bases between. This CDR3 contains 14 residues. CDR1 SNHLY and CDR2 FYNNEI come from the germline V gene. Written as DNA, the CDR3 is TGTGCCAGCAGTGTTTTGGGGGAGGGCACTGAAGCTTTCTTT. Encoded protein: CASSVLGEGTEAFF.

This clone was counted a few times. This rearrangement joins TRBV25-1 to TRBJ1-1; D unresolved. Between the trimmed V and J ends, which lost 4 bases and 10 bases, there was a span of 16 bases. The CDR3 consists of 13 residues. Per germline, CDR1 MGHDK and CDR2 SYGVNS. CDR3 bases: TGTGCCAGCAGTGCCCAGGCCCACCTGAGAGCTTTCTTT. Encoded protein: CASSAQAHLRAFF.

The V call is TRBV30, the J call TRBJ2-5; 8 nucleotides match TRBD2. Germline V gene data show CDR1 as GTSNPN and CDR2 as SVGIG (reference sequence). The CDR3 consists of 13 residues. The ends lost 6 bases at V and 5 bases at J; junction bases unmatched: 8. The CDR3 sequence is CACKGLAFETQYF. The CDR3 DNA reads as TGTGCCTGCAAAGGACTAGCCTTCGAGACCCAGTACTTC.

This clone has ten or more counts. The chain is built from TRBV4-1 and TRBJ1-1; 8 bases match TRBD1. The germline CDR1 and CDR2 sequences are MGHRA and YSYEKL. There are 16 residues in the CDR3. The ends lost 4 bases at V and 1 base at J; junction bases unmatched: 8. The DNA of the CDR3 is TGCGCCAGCAGCCGTACTCGGACAGGGTGGAACACTGAAGCTTTCTTT. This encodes CASSRTRTGWNTEAFF.

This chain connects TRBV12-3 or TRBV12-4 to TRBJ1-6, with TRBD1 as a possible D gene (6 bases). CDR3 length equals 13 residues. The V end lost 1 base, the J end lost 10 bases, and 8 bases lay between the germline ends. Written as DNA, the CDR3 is TGTGCCAGCAGTTTAGGGACAGCATCACCCCTCCACTTT. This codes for CASSLGTASPLHF.

CDR3 sequence reads: CASSSRRTDGYNSPLHF. The CDR3 DNA is TGTGCCAGCTCATCCAGAAGGACAGACGGCTATAATTCACCCCTCCACTTT. This chain uses TRBV18 with TRBJ1-6; D is possibly TRBD1 (6 bases). The CDR3 totals 17 residues. Trimming cost V 5 bases and J 3 bases, with 17 bases left between them. Germline V CDR1 and CDR2: KGHSH, LQKENI.

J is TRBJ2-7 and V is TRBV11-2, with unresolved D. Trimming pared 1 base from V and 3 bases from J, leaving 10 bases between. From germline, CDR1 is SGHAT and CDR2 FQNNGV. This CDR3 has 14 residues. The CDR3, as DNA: TGTGCCAGCAGCTTAGCTTGGTCGGGCTACGAGCAGTACGTC. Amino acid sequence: CASSLAWSGYEQYV.